This record covers a single T cell receptor beta chain. The antigen is undetermined. This specimen belongs to a study of T cells expressing NK-cell markers. Study results and caveats: Dominant NKG2C+ clonotypes made up roughly 1.0-7.5% of CD8+ T cells in about six donors. Expanded NKG2C+ T cell clones were not confirmed as HCMV-specific.

This CDR3 is built from 14 residues. Germline loops: CDR1 SGHTA, CDR2 FQGTGA. TCRdb reprocessed the 5' RACE reads and stores each CDR3 protein as one record, lacking DNA. This sample's table has 250,000 to 300,000 distinct CDR3 sequences. The receptor comes from a woman aged 18 to 75 in good health. The rearrangement joins TRBV7-3 to TRBJ2-3. Sequencing was done on a sample of blood T cells: a sorted CD56 or NKG2C T cell subset, CD4+ or CD8+ T cells, or bulk PBMC T cells (not recorded which). The CDR3: CASSLTHSTDTQYF. Together with reference TRBV7-3 and TRBJ2-3, the CDR3 gives the full variable domain: GAGVSQTPSNKVTEKGKYVELRCDPISGHTALYWYRQSLGQGPEFLIYFQGTGAADDSGLPNDRFFAVRPEGSVSTLKIQRTERGDSAVYLCASSLTHSTDTQYFGPGTRLTVL.